The present T cell receptor beta chain was sequenced within a study of T-cell reconstitution after alpha-beta-depleted transplantation in children. The CDR3 extends over 16 amino acids. Deletions cut 5 bases from V and 7 bases from J, with 21 bases between. Germline V lookup: CDR1 SGHAT, CDR2 FQDESV (reference sequence). For TCRbeta, the library was prepared with unique molecular identifiers. Each CDR3 protein is one row after TCRdb ran MiXCR on the PCR reads. The sample yields about 610,000 distinct CDR3 sequences, over 9.5% seen once. The source is a human donor who donated a stem cell graft to a child with acute myeloid leukemia. This specimen was PBMCs from the stem cell graft donor, taken from the stem cell graft. The chain recombines TRBV11-1 with TRBJ2-1; possible D gene TRBD2, 7 bases. DNA for the CDR3: TGTGCCAGCAGCCTCGAAGGGGGAGGGCCTCGAAATGAGCAGTTCTTC. It is translated as CASSLEGGGPRNEQFF.